This is a list of T cell receptor beta chains from one sample in a study of T-cell memory formation after mild COVID-19. TCRdb used MiXCR to reprocess the 5' RACE reads, holding one entry per CDR3 protein. The sample contains some 340,000 distinct CDR3 sequences, over 10% of which appear only once. The material sequenced was PBMCs or a T cell subset sorted from them (not recorded which). Source of these receptors: a man between 18 and 35 years old who had mild COVID-19 (a few samples of this study predate the infection). Cell type and time point are not known. Each CDR3 is given with its conserved first and last residue. The D gene is left open where the match is weak. Some rows have no size entry. The others give once, few or many, or a class for an expanded clone.

J: TRBJ2-2
V: TRBV12-3/TRBV12-4
size: few
D: TRBD2
DNA: TGTGCCAGCAGTTTCTCTAGCGGGGTACCGAACACCGGGGAGCTGTTTTTT
CDR3: CASSFSSGVPNTGELFF

J: TRBJ2-3
V: TRBV9
size: many
D: TRBD1
DNA: TGTGCCAGCAGCTCGGACAGGGTCACAGATACGCAGTATTTT
CDR3: CASSSDRVTDTQYF

J: TRBJ2-5
V: TRBV4-3
size: many
D: -
DNA: TGCGCCAGCAGCCAAGGGGCCCGTCCCGGCCAAGAGACCCAGTACTTC
CDR3: CASSQGARPGQETQYF

J: TRBJ2-2
V: TRBV20-1
size: few
D: -
DNA: TGCAGTGCCCCCGACCAGAACACCGGGGAGCTGTTTTTT
CDR3: CSAPDQNTGELFF

J: TRBJ1-1
V: TRBV3-1
size: once
D: -
DNA: TGTGCCAGCAGCCAAAGTGATAACACTGAAGCTTTCTTT
CDR3: CASSQSDNTEAFF

J: TRBJ1-5
V: TRBV12-3/TRBV12-4
size: few
D: TRBD1
DNA: TGTGCCAGCAGGGCACAGGGGGGCGGCAATCAGCCCCAGCATTTT
CDR3: CASRAQGGGNQPQHF

J: TRBJ2-1
V: TRBV5-1
size: -
D: -
DNA: TGCGCCAGCAGCCCTTCAATGGCGGGGCACAATGAGCAGTTCTTC
CDR3: CASSPSMAGHNEQFF

J: TRBJ2-3
V: TRBV4-1
size: -
D: -
DNA: TGCGCCAGCATGGGGGGTCCTGTCACAGATACGCAGTATTTT
CDR3: CASMGGPVTDTQYF

J: TRBJ2-5
V: TRBV20-1
size: -
D: -
DNA: TGCAGTGCTAGAGAAGGGACCCATCACGAGACCCAGTACTTC
CDR3: CSAREGTHHETQYF

J: TRBJ1-1
V: TRBV6-2/TRBV6-3
size: -
D: TRBD1
DNA: TGTGCCAGCAGTACCAGGACAGGAGAGGATGAAGCTTTCTTT
CDR3: CASSTRTGEDEAFF

J: TRBJ1-3
V: TRBV7-9
size: few
D: -
DNA: TGTGCCAGCAGCAGGGCCCCAGAAGGAAACACCATATATTTT
CDR3: CASSRAPEGNTIYF

J: TRBJ1-1
V: TRBV5-1
size: many
D: -
DNA: TGCGCCAGCAGCGCCCAGGGGATGGGTACTGAAGCTTTCTTT
CDR3: CASSAQGMGTEAFF

J: TRBJ1-2
V: TRBV6-2/TRBV6-3
size: -
D: TRBD1
DNA: TGTGCCAGCAGTTACTCGGCAGGGACAGGGGGCACGGGCTACACCTTC
CDR3: CASSYSAGTGGTGYTF

J: TRBJ1-2
V: TRBV20-1
size: few
D: -
DNA: TGCAGCCCCTCGGAGGGGCAAGCTAACTATGGCTACACCTTC
CDR3: CSPSEGQANYGYTF

J: TRBJ1-2
V: TRBV6-5
size: -
D: -
DNA: TGTGCCAGCAGCCCGGGGGCGCGAGGCTACACCTTC
CDR3: CASSPGARGYTF

J: TRBJ2-5
V: TRBV19
size: few
D: -
DNA: TGTGCCAGTAGTCTCCAAGGACTGCTACAAGAGACCCAGTACTTC
CDR3: CASSLQGLLQETQYF

J: TRBJ1-4
V: TRBV12-3/TRBV12-4
size: -
D: TRBD1
DNA: TGTGCCAGCAGCACGGGGACAGGGGCTAATGAAAAACTGTTTTTT
CDR3: CASSTGTGANEKLFF

J: TRBJ1-5
V: TRBV2
size: -
D: -
DNA: TGTGCCAGCAGCCCCCAGGGGATGTATAGCAATCAGCCCCAGCATTTT
CDR3: CASSPQGMYSNQPQHF

J: TRBJ2-3
V: TRBV21-1
size: few
D: -
DNA: TGTGCCAGCAGTTATAAGGGGACAGATACGCAGTATTTT
CDR3: CASSYKGTDTQYF

J: TRBJ2-5
V: TRBV5-1
size: many
D: -
DNA: TGCGCCAGCAAAGAGGGGGGGAGTAGGCAAGAGACCCAGTACTTC
CDR3: CASKEGGSRQETQYF

J: TRBJ1-1
V: TRBV20-1
size: -
D: -
DNA: TGCAGTGCCCCTAAATCCCGGTCCGGGGGAAGCACTGAAGCTTTCTTT
CDR3: CSAPKSRSGGSTEAFF

J: TRBJ2-5
V: TRBV10-3
size: -
D: TRBD2
DNA: TGTGCCATCAGTGATAGCGGGGGGCGACAAGAGACCCAGTACTTC
CDR3: CAISDSGGRQETQYF

J: TRBJ1-5
V: TRBV19
size: few
D: -
DNA: TGTGCCAGTAGCCTACCTCAGGGTCAGCAGCCCCAGCATTTT
CDR3: CASSLPQGQQPQHF

J: TRBJ2-5
V: TRBV4-3
size: many
D: -
DNA: TGCGCCAGCAGCCAAGAACCGGGACCTGGGGGGACCCAGTACTTC
CDR3: CASSQEPGPGGTQYF

J: TRBJ1-1
V: TRBV10-3
size: -
D: TRBD1
DNA: TGTGCCATCAGTGCCACCGGGACAGGGGGCACTGAAGCTTTCTTT
CDR3: CAISATGTGGTEAFF

J: TRBJ2-2
V: TRBV6-6
size: few
D: TRBD2
DNA: TGTGCCAGCAGTTACTCGATAGCCAGGGAGGGGCCCCGGGAGCTGTTTTTT
CDR3: CASSYSIAREGPRELFF

J: TRBJ2-7
V: TRBV5-5
size: many
D: TRBD1
DNA: TGTGCCAGCAGCTTGGGAATGGGACAGCAATCCTCCTACGAGCAGTACTTC
CDR3: CASSLGMGQQSSYEQYF

J: TRBJ2-1
V: TRBV5-5
size: once
D: TRBD1
DNA: TGTGCCAGCAGCCTCTGGGACAGGGGTTTTGAGCAGTTCTTC
CDR3: CASSLWDRGFEQFF

J: TRBJ2-1
V: TRBV7-3
size: many
D: TRBD2
DNA: TGTGCCAGCAGCAGCGGGGGTTCCTACAATGAGCAGTTCTTC
CDR3: CASSSGGSYNEQFF

J: TRBJ2-7
V: TRBV4-1
size: few
D: -
DNA: TGCGCCAGCAGCCAAGAGAGTCAGGGGTCCTACGAGCAGTACTTC
CDR3: CASSQESQGSYEQYF

J: TRBJ2-1
V: TRBV7-9
size: few
D: TRBD2
DNA: TGTGCCAGCAGCCCTCGGCAAGCGGGGACCTACAATGAGCAGTTCTTC
CDR3: CASSPRQAGTYNEQFF

J: TRBJ1-1
V: TRBV19
size: few
D: -
DNA: TGTGCCAGTAACGTCCGGCAGGGGAGCGGCACTGAAGCTTTCTTT
CDR3: CASNVRQGSGTEAFF

J: TRBJ1-5
V: TRBV4-1
size: many
D: -
DNA: TGCGCCAGCAGCCAAGCGGGTTGGCCAGTAAAAGATCAGCCCCAGCATTTT
CDR3: CASSQAGWPVKDQPQHF

J: TRBJ1-1
V: TRBV5-1
size: many
D: -
DNA: TGCGCCAGCAGCTTAAACGGGGATTGGACTGAAGCTTTCTTT
CDR3: CASSLNGDWTEAFF

J: TRBJ1-3
V: TRBV20-1
size: few
D: -
DNA: TGCAGTGCTAAAATCCCAACCGGAAACACCATATATTTT
CDR3: CSAKIPTGNTIYF

J: TRBJ2-2
V: TRBV4-2
size: many
D: TRBD2
DNA: TGTGCCAGCAGCCAAGATCCGGGGGGGAAGGCCGGGGAGCTGTTTTTT
CDR3: CASSQDPGGKAGELFF

J: TRBJ2-6
V: TRBV5-1
size: few
D: -
DNA: TGCGCCAGCAGCCGGGATACTTGGGGGGCCAACGTCCTGACTTTC
CDR3: CASSRDTWGANVLTF

J: TRBJ1-1
V: TRBV6-5
size: -
D: -
DNA: TGTGCCAGCTGGGGCAGCCCAGCGGAGGCTTTCTTT
CDR3: CASWGSPAEAFF

J: TRBJ2-7
V: TRBV5-1
size: few
D: -
DNA: TGCGCCAGCGCTGGTGTGGTTACCCACGAGCAGTACTTC
CDR3: CASAGVVTHEQYF

J: TRBJ1-6
V: TRBV5-5
size: -
D: TRBD1
DNA: TGTGCCAGCAGCTTGTGGACAGGGGAAGATTCACCCCTCCACTTT
CDR3: CASSLWTGEDSPLHF

J: TRBJ2-5
V: TRBV12-3/TRBV12-4
size: -
D: -
DNA: TGTGCCAGCAGTACCGACCAGAAGACCCAGTACTTC
CDR3: CASSTDQKTQYF

J: TRBJ1-1
V: TRBV28
size: -
D: TRBD1
DNA: TGTGCCAGCAGTTTATGGGGACAGGGGGCTACTGAAGCTTTCTTT
CDR3: CASSLWGQGATEAFF

J: TRBJ1-1
V: TRBV10-3
size: few
D: TRBD1
DNA: TGTGCCATCAGTGCGGGACAGGGTGCTGAAGCTTTCTTT
CDR3: CAISAGQGAEAFF

J: TRBJ2-7
V: TRBV12-5
size: few
D: -
DNA: TGTGCTAGTGGTTACCTACCGCCCGCAGGGACCCACTCCTACGAGCAGTACTTC
CDR3: CASGYLPPAGTHSYEQYF

J: TRBJ2-5
V: TRBV29-1
size: -
D: -
DNA: TGCAGCGCCATCAGGGTACAGGGAGAGACCCAGTACTTC
CDR3: CSAIRVQGETQYF

J: TRBJ1-3
V: TRBV20-1
size: few
D: -
DNA: TGCAGTGCATGGGGGTCAGGAAACACCATATATTTT
CDR3: CSAWGSGNTIYF

J: TRBJ2-3
V: TRBV24-1
size: few
D: TRBD2
DNA: TGTGCCACCAGTCCCCAAGGACTAGCGGCCACAGATACGCAGTATTTT
CDR3: CATSPQGLAATDTQYF

J: TRBJ2-1
V: TRBV2
size: -
D: TRBD2
DNA: TGTGCCAGCAGAGTGACTAGCGGGGGTAGCTCCTACAATGAGCAGTTCTTC
CDR3: CASRVTSGGSSYNEQFF

J: TRBJ2-3
V: TRBV11-3
size: many
D: -
DNA: TGTGCCAGCAGCTTAGGAGCGGCGGGCACAGATACGCAGTATTTT
CDR3: CASSLGAAGTDTQYF

J: TRBJ1-1
V: TRBV12-3/TRBV12-4
size: few
D: -
DNA: TGTGCCAGCAGTCCCGGGACTTTAAGCGCTTTCTTT
CDR3: CASSPGTLSAFF

J: TRBJ2-5
V: TRBV7-9
size: few
D: -
DNA: TGTGCCAGCAGCCCTGTGGGGACGGAGACCCAGTACTTC
CDR3: CASSPVGTETQYF

J: TRBJ2-5
V: TRBV12-3/TRBV12-4
size: -
D: -
DNA: TGTGCCAGCAGTTTATTGATGCGGACGGAGACCCAGTACTTC
CDR3: CASSLLMRTETQYF

J: TRBJ2-4
V: TRBV4-1
size: many
D: -
DNA: TGCGCCAGCAGCCAAGGGCCCGTGTCCAAAAACATTCAGTACTTC
CDR3: CASSQGPVSKNIQYF

J: TRBJ1-2
V: TRBV20-1
size: -
D: TRBD1
DNA: TGCAGTGCTAATACCGGGACAGGATACGGCTACACCTTC
CDR3: CSANTGTGYGYTF

J: TRBJ2-5
V: TRBV5-1
size: many
D: TRBD2
DNA: TGCGCCAGCAGCTTGGCCCTAGCGGGCCAAGAGACCCAGTACTTC
CDR3: CASSLALAGQETQYF

J: TRBJ1-1
V: TRBV29-1
size: -
D: TRBD1
DNA: TGCAGCGTTGACCCGGGACAGGGGGGAGCGAACACTGAAGCTTTCTTT
CDR3: CSVDPGQGGANTEAFF

J: TRBJ1-6
V: TRBV12-5
size: few
D: -
DNA: TGTGCTAGTGGTTTGCGCAGAAACTCACCCCTCCACTTT
CDR3: CASGLRRNSPLHF

J: TRBJ2-1
V: TRBV20-1
size: few
D: TRBD2
DNA: TGCAGTGCTAGTCGGCGGGGGAGCTCCTACAATGAGCAGTTCTTC
CDR3: CSASRRGSSYNEQFF

J: TRBJ2-4
V: TRBV7-2
size: few
D: -
DNA: TGTGCCAGCAGCTTAGATTGGCAGGCGCCCATTCAGTACTTC
CDR3: CASSLDWQAPIQYF